This note documents a single T cell receptor (beta chain) sequence. The data derive from a study of cytomegalovirus exposure and HLA in healthy donors. The PCR was carried out with 60 Vbeta primers and 13 Jbeta primers. Profiling relied on immunoSEQ multiplex PCR, and the TCRdb table lists in-frame clones only, not all of them. Here the sample spans around 160,000 clones, around 84% being singletons. The CDR3 spans 19 residues. This chain connects TRBV1 to TRBJ2-3; TRBD2 is the table's D call, not checked against the DNA. TRBV1 is reported as a pseudogene. This receptor was obtained from a male donor in good health and CMV-seropositive. The specimen sequenced was PBMCs. Here the CDR3 DNA reads TGCACCAGCAGCCAAAAAGGGGTGACTAGCGGGGGGGCCATAGATACGCAGTATTTT. Translated, it gives CTSSQKGVTSGGAIDTQYF.